Below, 32 T cell receptor beta chains from the same sample are listed, as sequenced in a study of T-cell memory formation after mild COVID-19. TCRdb reanalysed the 5' RACE reads using MiXCR and keeps one entry per CDR3 protein. Of some 120,000 distinct CDR3 sequences in the sample, approximately 15% were seen once. Specimen: PBMCs or a T cell subset sorted from them (not recorded which). Receptors originate from a man aged 18 to 30 who had mild COVID-19 (a few samples of this study predate the infection). Cell type and time point are not known.

V usage is TRBV24-1 and J usage is TRBJ2-3; 7 bases line up with TRBD1. The trim removed 5 bases at V and 0 bases at J, leaving 1 base unmatched. Germline-derived CDR1 and CDR2 are KGHDR and SFDVKD. This CDR3 is built from 14 residues. DNA for the CDR3: TGTGCCACCAGTGGACAGGGAAGCACAGATACGCAGTATTTT. It translates to CATSGQGSTDTQYF.

The table lists this clonotype with a few counts. This chain connects TRBV18 to TRBJ1-1, with TRBD1 matching 8 bases. Germline V gene lookup returns CDR1 KGHSH and CDR2 LQKENI. J was trimmed by 1 base and V by 5 bases; bases with no gene match: 9. This CDR3 region has 16 residues. CDR3 region: CASSGQTGARNTEAFF. The CDR3 DNA reads TGTGCCAGCTCAGGGCAGACAGGGGCCCGGAACACTGAAGCTTTCTTT.

The chain joins TRBV5-1 to TRBJ1-1; D not resolved. Trimming cost V 7 bases and J 1 base, with 11 bases left between them. Germline assignment: CDR1 SGHRS and CDR2 YFSETQ. The length of the CDR3 is 13 residues. The CDR3 region is CASREIPNTEAFF. The CDR3 DNA reads as TGCGCCAGCCGAGAGATCCCGAACACTGAAGCTTTCTTT.

This chain joins TRBV7-2 and TRBJ2-1; TRBD2 agrees at 10 bases. V dropped 3 bases and J dropped 9; count of bases not matched to a gene: 8. Per germline, CDR1 SGHTA and CDR2 FQGNSA. The CDR3 extends over 15 amino acids. The CDR3 sequence is CASSFRPSGGGEQFF. Here the CDR3 DNA reads TGTGCCAGCAGCTTCCGCCCTAGCGGGGGAGGTGAGCAGTTCTTC.

The sample holds a few counts of this clonotype. This sequence joins TRBV24-1 and TRBJ1-5; D gene ambiguous. V was clipped by 9 bases and J by 4 bases, with 15 bases between them. The CDR3 has 14 amino acids. Germline CDR1 is KGHDR and CDR2 is SFDVKD. The DNA of the CDR3 is TGTGCCACCCAGGACCCGCTGGGGAATCAGCCCCAGCATTTT. This codes for CATQDPLGNQPQHF.

This clonotype was observed a handful of times. V gene TRBV5-1 combines with J gene TRBJ2-1; D gene unclear. Germline CDR1 and CDR2: SGHRS and YFSETQ. This CDR3 region has 11 residues. V dropped 2 bases and J dropped 9 bases, with 6 bases sitting between them. The CDR3 bases are TGCGCCAGCAGCTTAAGGAGTGAGCAGTTCTTC. Protein sequence: CASSLRSEQFF.

The genes are TRBV19 and TRBJ2-2; D gene unclear. Germline V gives CDR1 LNHDA, CDR2 SQIVND (reference sequence). V gave up 10 bases and J gave up 7 bases, with 7 bases separating them. This CDR3 contains 10 residues. Here the CDR3 reads CATSDGELFF. The CDR3 DNA sequence: TGTGCCACCTCGGACGGGGAGCTGTTTTTT.

This clonotype was seen a few times. This chain uses TRBV7-9 with TRBJ1-4, with 7 positions matching TRBD1. Germline V gene lookup returns CDR1 SEHNR and CDR2 FQNEAQ (reference sequence). This CDR3 region has 15 residues. The junction had 10 bases not matched to a gene; V was cut back by 4 bases and J by 8 bases. In nucleotides, the CDR3 is TGTGCCAGCAGCTCCGGTACAGGGGAGGTCGAAAAACTGTTTTTT. This codes for CASSSGTGEVEKLFF.

A few counts support this clonotype. The chain joins TRBV5-1 to TRBJ2-2; D may be TRBD1 (5 bases). The CDR3 sequence is 15 residues long. V lost 0 bases, J lost 3 bases, and 9 bases lay in between. In germline, CDR1 is SGHRS, CDR2 YFSETQ. This CDR3 reads CASSLGTRYTGELFF. CDR3 coding DNA: TGCGCCAGCAGCTTGGGGACACGCTACACCGGGGAGCTGTTTTTT.

This clonotype has more than one count but fewer than ten. The chain recombines TRBV5-1 with TRBJ1-1, with D possibly TRBD1 on 5 matching bases. The germline gives CDR1 SGHRS, CDR2 YFSETQ. The CDR3 has 14 residues. V shed 0 bases and J shed 5 bases, with 11 bases lying between them. The CDR3 is CASSLEVRETEAFF. The CDR3 nucleotides read TGCGCCAGCAGCTTGGAGGTCAGGGAAACTGAAGCTTTCTTT.

The V call is TRBV6-2 or TRBV6-3, the J call TRBJ2-7, with a weak D call TRBD2 (5 bases). Per germline, CDR1 MNHEY and CDR2 SVGEGT. The CDR3 is made up of 14 amino acids. The V gene lost 0 bases and the J gene lost 2 bases, with 8 bases spanning the gap. This chain's CDR3 is CASSYSRLTYEQYV. The CDR3 DNA reads TGTGCCAGCAGTTACTCGAGACTAACCTACGAGCAGTACGTC.

This clonotype was observed at least ten times. The chain joins TRBV28 to TRBJ2-3, with D possibly matching TRBD2 (6 bases). Per germline, CDR1 MDHEN and CDR2 SYDVKM. This CDR3 has 15 residues. V was clipped by 2 bases and J by 0 bases, with 9 bases between them. In DNA form, the CDR3 reads TGTGCCAGCAGTTTACTAGCGACTAGCACAGATACGCAGTATTTT. Amino acid sequence: CASSLLATSTDTQYF.

This clonotype was seen a few times. The chain couples TRBV20-1 to TRBJ2-7; TRBD1 matches at 7 bases. Germline V lookup: CDR1 DFQATT, CDR2 SNEGSKA (reference sequence). V lost 4 bases and J lost 2; bases outside the gene matches: 5. The CDR3 runs 13 residues. The CDR3 region has the DNA TGCAGTGCTACCTCCGACAGGGCCTACGAGCAGTACGTC. Translation: CSATSDRAYEQYV.

The sample holds many counts of this clonotype. The gene calls are TRBV7-9 and TRBJ2-3; perhaps TRBD1 as D (6 bases). This CDR3 comprises 15 residues. Trimming took off 0 bases at V and 6 bases at J, with 13 bases between the two ends. The germline V gene has CDR1 SEHNR and CDR2 FQNEAQ (reference sequence). CDR3 sequence: CASSLASPDRDTQYF. The CDR3 DNA reads TGTGCCAGCAGCTTAGCGTCACCCGACAGGGATACGCAGTATTTT.

There are a few counts of this clonotype. This rearrangement joins TRBV7-3 to TRBJ2-3, with 8 bases lining up with TRBD2. This CDR3 contains 15 residues. Germline V lookup: CDR1 SGHTA, CDR2 FQGTGA. V lost 5 bases to trimming and J lost 4 bases; unmatched junction nucleotides: 8. The CDR3 loop is CASSLRGGQADTQYF. CDR3 DNA: TGTGCCAGCAGCCTCCGGGGGGGGCAGGCAGATACGCAGTATTTT.

CDR3 nucleotides: TGCGCCAGCAGCTTGAAAAACCGGGACAGGGTCATGAACACTGAAGCTTTCTTT. Translating it yields CASSLKNRDRVMNTEAFF. This chain uses TRBV5-1 with TRBJ1-1; 9 positions agree with TRBD1. Germline V lookup: CDR1 SGHRS, CDR2 YFSETQ. The CDR3 is 18 residues long. J gave up 0 bases and V 1 base, and 10 bases lay outside the gene matches.

This clonotype was observed at least ten times. CDR3: CASSQVRQGVGLFF. CDR3 nucleotides: TGTGCCAGCAGCCAAGTGCGTCAGGGAGTTGGACTGTTTTTT. This chain uses TRBV4-2 with TRBJ2-2; perhaps D is TRBD1 or TRBD2 (5 bases each). Trimming pared 1 base from V and 14 bases from J, leaving 17 bases between. The germline V gene has CDR1 LGHNA and CDR2 YNFKEQ. The CDR3 covers 14 residues.

This clonotype has more than one count but fewer than ten. The rearrangement uses TRBV4-1 and TRBJ2-7, with 9 bases matching TRBD1. The CDR3 is 15 amino acids. Germline V gene lookup returns CDR1 MGHRA and CDR2 YSYEKL. J gave up 5 bases and V 4 bases, and 9 bases lay outside the gene matches. For the CDR3, the DNA is TGCGCCAGCAGCCCGATCCGGGACAGGGCAAACGAGCAGTACTTC. Its protein product is CASSPIRDRANEQYF.

In this sample, this clonotype turned up many times. CDR3 sequence reads: CSAMAGGSYSTDTQYF. Here the CDR3 DNA reads TGCAGTGCTATGGCGGGGGGATCCTATAGCACAGATACGCAGTATTTT. The V call is TRBV20-1, the J call TRBJ2-3; 8 bases agree with TRBD2. Germline-derived CDR1 and CDR2 are DFQATT and SNEGSKA (reference sequence). The CDR3 contains 16 residues. J lost 0 bases, V lost 4 bases, and 9 bases had no gene match.

This chain connects TRBV7-8 to TRBJ2-3, with D perhaps TRBD2 (6 bases). Germline assignment: CDR1 SGHVS and CDR2 FQNEAQ. The CDR3 runs to 8 residues. V lost 11 bases to trimming and J lost 13 bases, with 10 bases between them. The CDR3 loop is CARRGKYF. CDR3 bases: TGTGCCCGCCGGGGGAAGTATTTT.

This clonotype was detected a few times. The genes are TRBV5-1 and TRBJ2-3; weak D call: TRBD1 (6 bases). Germline V CDR1 and CDR2: SGHRS, YFSETQ. The V gene lost 3 bases and the J gene lost 3 bases, with 11 bases spanning the gap. CDR3 length: 14 amino acids. CDR3 nucleotides: TGCGCCAGCAGCTCAGGGGTCGTAACAGATACGCAGTATTTT. It encodes CASSSGVVTDTQYF.

The gene calls are TRBV4-1 and TRBJ2-7, with 9 positions matching TRBD1. With V trimmed by 1 base and J by 6 bases, 1 base remained unmatched. The CDR3 is 13 residues long. CDR1 is MGHRA, CDR2 YSYEKL, per germline. In DNA form, the CDR3 reads TGCGCCAGCAGCCAAGGGGACAGGGCCGAGCAGTACGTC. It specifies CASSQGDRAEQYV.

The chain has TRBV5-6 and TRBJ2-3, with a possible D match to TRBD2 (6 bases). The CDR3 loop spans 14 amino acids. Germline CDR1 SGHDT, CDR2 YYEEEE. V lost 4 bases and J 6 bases, leaving 15 bases between the germline ends. The CDR3 spells CASSRRDSWDTQYF. In DNA, the CDR3 is TGTGCCAGCAGCAGAAGGGACTCCTGGGATACGCAGTATTTT.

The chain joins TRBV6-6 to TRBJ1-4; 9 nucleotides agree with TRBD1. Germline V gives CDR1 MNHNY, CDR2 SVGAGI (reference sequence). The CDR3 runs 13 residues. V gave up 6 bases and J gave up 6 bases; unmatched junction bases: 2. This chain's CDR3 is CASSGQGYEKLFF. DNA for the CDR3: TGTGCCAGCAGCGGACAGGGGTATGAAAAACTGTTTTTT.

The gene calls are TRBV3-1 and TRBJ1-4; D is undetermined. Germline-derived CDR1 and CDR2 are LGHDT and YNNKEL (reference sequence). V was trimmed by 1 base and J by 1 base, leaving 7 bases between them. This CDR3 spans 15 amino acids. CDR3 in amino acids: CASSQARVTNEKLFF. The CDR3 DNA reads TGTGCCAGCAGCCAAGCGCGTGTAACTAATGAAAAACTGTTTTTT.

This sequence joins TRBV9 and TRBJ2-5, with a weak D call TRBD2 (6 bases). The CDR3 length is 15 residues. CDR1 SGDLS and CDR2 YYNGEE come from the germline V gene. The V and J ends lost 0 bases and 4 bases respectively, with 13 bases between them. The CDR3 DNA follows: TGTGCCAGCAGCGTAGGCGGGGTTGTCCGAGAGACCCAGTACTTC. It codes for CASSVGGVVRETQYF.

The gene calls are TRBV3-1 and TRBJ1-5; D is ambiguous. With 1 base removed from V and 0 bases from J, the gap between germline ends came to 10 bases. This CDR3 spans 16 amino acids. Germline V gives CDR1 LGHDT, CDR2 YNNKEL (reference sequence). CDR3 sequence reads: CASSQGLGTSNQPQHF. Here the CDR3 DNA reads TGTGCCAGCAGCCAAGGGCTGGGAACTAGCAATCAGCCCCAGCATTTT.

V and J are TRBV12-3 or TRBV12-4 and TRBJ2-3, with D possibly TRBD1 on 5 matching bases. V lost 5 bases and J lost 5, with 14 bases in between. The CDR3 consists of 14 residues. Written as DNA, the CDR3 is TGTGCCAGCAGTCCACAGGTACTGAGAGATACGCAGTATTTT. It specifies CASSPQVLRDTQYF.

This clonotype has just a few counts. V gene TRBV18 combines with J gene TRBJ2-3; D call uncertain. The CDR3 consists of 15 residues. Trimming cost V 0 bases and J 2 bases, with 9 bases left between them. CDR1 is KGHSH and CDR2 is LQKENI in the germline V gene. CDR3 bases: TGTGCCAGCTCACCACCGGGGATATTCACAGATACGCAGTATTTT. Its protein is CASSPPGIFTDTQYF.

The genes are TRBV20-1 and TRBJ1-1, with 7 bases aligning to TRBD1. This CDR3 region has 13 residues. J gave up 10 bases and V 6 bases, and 14 bases lay outside the gene matches. CDR1 and CDR2 (germline): DFQATT, SNEGSKA (reference sequence). Here the CDR3 reads CSAHRPQGDRAFF. The DNA of the CDR3 is TGCAGTGCCCACCGGCCTCAGGGGGATAGAGCTTTCTTT.

The CDR3: CSAERTGSEAFF. The CDR3 bases are TGCAGTGCGGAAAGGACAGGGTCTGAAGCTTTCTTT. The chain carries TRBV20-1 and TRBJ1-1; 8 nucleotides agree with TRBD1. Germline V gives CDR1 DFQATT, CDR2 SNEGSKA (reference sequence). V was pared by 6 bases and J by 6 bases, with 6 bases of the junction left unmatched. This CDR3 comprises 12 residues.

This clonotype occurred once. The chain is built from TRBV7-2 and TRBJ1-1; D call uncertain. Germline V gene lookup returns CDR1 SGHTA and CDR2 FQGNSA. V was clipped by 2 bases and J by 0 bases, with 7 bases between them. The CDR3 loop spans 14 amino acids. CDR3 protein: CASSLNRVNTEAFF. The DNA for the CDR3 is TGTGCCAGCAGCTTAAACAGAGTGAACACTGAAGCTTTCTTT.